The next 20 T cell receptor beta chains were all read from a single sample in a study of CD8 T cells in Susac syndrome. RNA was extracted with the RNeasy kit, and a quantity of roughly 0.45 to 1 ug was reverse transcribed using random hexamers. TCRdb recomputed calls from the immunoSEQ multiplex PCR reads with MiXCR, one row per CDR3 protein. This table holds about 150,000 distinct CDR3 sequences, around 96% found once. The specimen sequenced was CD4+ T cells from PBMCs. All receptors come from a human donor with Susac syndrome.

The gene calls are TRBV7-9 and TRBJ1-1, with TRBD1 identical over 9 bases. Trimming took 3 bases from V and 11 from J; bases not matched to a gene: 10. This CDR3 is 14 amino acids long. CDR1 and CDR2 from the germline V gene are SEHNR and FQNEAQ (reference sequence). The CDR3 sequence: CASSFSGQGMGAFF. In DNA, the CDR3 is TGTGCCAGCAGCTTCTCGGGACAGGGAATGGGTGCTTTCTTT.

A single count supports this clonotype. CDR3 nucleotide sequence: TGCAGTGCTGCCCACGGGGACACCATATATTTT. Translation gives CSAAHGDTIYF. This rearrangement joins TRBV20-1 to TRBJ1-3; D not certain. This CDR3 region has 11 residues. Germline V gives CDR1 DFQATT, CDR2 SNEGSKA (reference sequence). V lost 5 bases, J lost 8 bases, and 10 bases lay in between.

This clonotype showed up just once. The chain couples TRBV11-2 to TRBJ1-2; the D is unclear. The CDR3 has 13 amino acids. Between the trimmed V and J ends, which lost 5 bases and 4 bases, there was a span of 11 bases. CDR1 and CDR2 from the germline V gene are SGHAT and FQNNGV. CDR3 in DNA: TGTGCCAGCAGCCCCAGTCATGGCTATGGCTACACCTTC. Amino acid sequence: CASSPSHGYGYTF.

For the CDR3, the DNA is TGTGCCAGCAGCTTATATGAAGGGGAGCAGTACTTC. Translating it yields CASSLYEGEQYF. The chain recombines TRBV7-3 with TRBJ2-7; no definite D call. Germline CDR1 is SGHTA and CDR2 is FQGTGA. The CDR3 extends over 12 amino acids. Trimming left V 2 bases short and J 7 bases short, with 9 bases between.

The gene calls are TRBV12-3 or TRBV12-4 and TRBJ2-3; 9 nucleotides match TRBD1. The V and J ends lost 6 bases and 4 bases, in that order; junction bases with no gene match: 2. The CDR3 loop spans 13 amino acids. In nucleotides, the CDR3 is TGTGCCAGCAGACGACAGGGGGCAGATACGCAGTATTTT. The encoded protein is CASRRQGADTQYF.

The genes are TRBV29-1 and TRBJ2-3, with D unclear. The germline CDR1 and CDR2 sequences are SQVTM and ANQGSEA. V was clipped by 7 bases and J by 7 bases, with 12 bases between them. The CDR3 contains 11 residues. The CDR3, as DNA: TGCAGCGGTGCTCTAGAGAATACGCAGTATTTT. It specifies CSGALENTQYF.

The rearrangement links TRBV7-3 to TRBJ2-1; TRBD1 might be the D (7 bases). Germline CDR1 is SGHTA and CDR2 is FQGTGA. The V end lost 1 base, the J end lost 3 bases, and 13 bases lay between the germline ends. This CDR3 is 16 amino acids long. The CDR3 loop reads CASSLNGGTDYNEQFF. The DNA for the CDR3 is TGTGCCAGCAGCTTAAATGGGGGGACAGACTACAATGAGCAGTTCTTC.

This clonotype appeared once. The rearrangement links TRBV9 to TRBJ2-7; D gene ambiguous. Trimming took 0 bases from V and 6 from J, leaving 13 bases between them. This CDR3 has 14 residues. The germline gives CDR1 SGDLS, CDR2 YYNGEE. The CDR3 nucleotides read TGTGCCAGCAGCGTAGGCCTACCGCCAGGCGAGCAGTACTTC. Protein sequence: CASSVGLPPGEQYF.

The chain is built from TRBV6-2 or TRBV6-3 and TRBJ2-4; the D gene is possibly TRBD1 (5 bases). This CDR3 is built from 13 residues. Between the trimmed V and J ends, which lost 6 bases and 2 bases, there was a span of 8 bases. Germline V gene data show CDR1 as MNHEY and CDR2 as SVGEGT. The CDR3 DNA follows: TGTGCCAGCAGCCGACAGCCCAAAAACATTCAGTACTTC. Translating it yields CASSRQPKNIQYF.

This chain connects TRBV9 to TRBJ2-5, with unresolved D. The CDR3 extends over 17 amino acids. Deletions cut 1 base from V and 3 bases from J, with 19 bases between. Germline V lookup: CDR1 SGDLS, CDR2 YYNGEE. The CDR3 loop reads CASSVNPSRAQEETQYF. As DNA, the CDR3 is TGTGCCAGCAGCGTAAACCCCAGTCGAGCTCAAGAAGAGACCCAGTACTTC.

The chain combines TRBV6-1 with TRBJ2-3, with D possibly being TRBD1 (7 bases). CDR3 length: 13 amino acids. Trimming pared 7 bases from V and 6 bases from J, leaving 14 bases between. Germline V gene data show CDR1 as MNHNS and CDR2 as SASEGT. The CDR3 here is CASNEAGGDTQYF. CDR3 sequence (DNA): TGTGCCAGCAACGAAGCAGGGGGGGATACGCAGTATTTT.

The chain has TRBV5-1 and TRBJ1-1; D is uncertain. V lost 0 bases to trimming and J lost 9 bases, with 12 bases between them. This CDR3 comprises 13 residues. Germline V gene sequence: CDR1 SGHRS, CDR2 YFSETQ. The CDR3 bases are TGCGCCAGCAGCTTGGCCGTGGGGAGTCAAGCTTTCTTT. Translating it yields CASSLAVGSQAFF.

This chain connects TRBV29-1 to TRBJ2-6; unclear D gene. The germline V gene encodes CDR1 SQVTM and CDR2 ANQGSEA. The CDR3 has 13 residues. Trimming pared 8 bases from V and 3 bases from J, leaving 11 bases between. CDR3 loop: CSYTTFGANVLTF. The CDR3 bases are TGCAGCTACACGACCTTTGGGGCCAACGTCCTGACTTTC.

The CDR3 DNA is TGCAGTGCTAGACCGGACAGGGTCTATCAGCCCCAGCATTTT. This sequence encodes CSARPDRVYQPQHF. This chain connects TRBV20-1 to TRBJ1-5; 8 nucleotides line up with TRBD1. The V gene end was trimmed by 2 bases and the J gene end by 5 bases; junction bases not matched to a gene: 5. The CDR3 covers 14 residues. Germline CDR1 and CDR2: DFQATT and SNEGSKA (reference sequence).

V gene TRBV29-1 combines with J gene TRBJ2-7; D possibly corresponds to TRBD2 (6 bases). The V end lost 7 bases, the J end lost 5 bases, and 15 bases lay between the germline ends. The germline gives CDR1 SQVTM, CDR2 ANQGSEA. This CDR3 has 12 amino acids. In nucleotides, the CDR3 is TGCAGCGCCGCCCGGGGGTTAAACGAGCAGTACTTC. This translates into CSAARGLNEQYF.

The chain employs TRBV5-1 and TRBJ2-5; D is undetermined. CDR3 length: 16 residues. With 0 bases removed from V and 2 bases from J, the gap between germline ends came to 14 bases. From germline, CDR1 is SGHRS and CDR2 YFSETQ. This CDR3 reads CASSLEGETVQETQYF. DNA of the CDR3: TGCGCCAGCAGCTTGGAGGGTGAGACTGTTCAAGAGACCCAGTACTTC.

The DNA for the CDR3 is TGTGCCAGCAGCCCCCCCGGGGGAGCCAAAAACATTCAGTACTTC. Translating gives CASSPPGGAKNIQYF. The J gene is TRBJ2-4, the V gene TRBV13; D is possibly TRBD2 (6 bases). Germline V gene lookup returns CDR1 PRHDT and CDR2 FYEKMQ (reference sequence). The length of the CDR3 is 15 residues. V was trimmed by 5 bases and J by 0 bases, leaving 11 bases between them.

This chain uses TRBV19 with TRBJ2-2; 10 bases match TRBD2. Trimming removed 4 bases from V and 1 base from J; junction bases left unmatched: 3. This CDR3 is built from 16 residues. Germline CDR1 and CDR2: LNHDA and SQIVND (reference sequence). The CDR3: CASSRPSGGNTGELFF. The CDR3 DNA follows: TGTGCCAGTAGTAGACCTAGCGGGGGGAACACCGGGGAGCTGTTTTTT.

The rearrangement uses TRBV3-1 and TRBJ2-1; maybe TRBD2 (5 bases). The germline CDR1 and CDR2 sequences are LGHDT and YNNKEL (reference sequence). Between the trimmed V and J ends, which lost 1 base and 9 bases, there was a span of 10 bases. This CDR3 contains 13 residues. CDR3 DNA: TGTGCCAGCAGCCAAGGGCGGCTAGCTGAGCAGTTCTTC. Protein: CASSQGRLAEQFF.

The rearrangement joins TRBV5-1 to TRBJ1-1, with TRBD1 matching 9 bases. After removal of 6 bases from V and 0 bases from J, the junction contained 6 bases not matched to a gene. The CDR3 spans 15 residues. CDR1 is SGHRS and CDR2 is YFSETQ in the germline V gene. CDR3 amino acids: CASTRQGDMNTEAFF. Here the CDR3 DNA reads TGCGCCAGCACGAGACAGGGGGACATGAACACTGAAGCTTTCTTT.